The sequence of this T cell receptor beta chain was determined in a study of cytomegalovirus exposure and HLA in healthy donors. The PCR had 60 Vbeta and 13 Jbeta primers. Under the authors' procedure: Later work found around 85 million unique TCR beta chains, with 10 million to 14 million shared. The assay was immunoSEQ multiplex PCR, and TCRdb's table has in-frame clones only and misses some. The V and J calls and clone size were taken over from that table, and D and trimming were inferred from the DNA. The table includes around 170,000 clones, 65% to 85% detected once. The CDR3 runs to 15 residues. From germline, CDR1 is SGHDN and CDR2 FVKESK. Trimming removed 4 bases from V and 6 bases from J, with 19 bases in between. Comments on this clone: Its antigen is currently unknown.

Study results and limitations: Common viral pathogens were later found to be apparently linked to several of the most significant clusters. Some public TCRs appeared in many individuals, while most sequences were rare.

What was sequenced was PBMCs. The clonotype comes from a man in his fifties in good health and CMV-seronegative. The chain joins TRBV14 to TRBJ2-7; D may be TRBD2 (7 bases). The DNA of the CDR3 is TGTGCCAGCAGCCCACCGGGGGGCCTGTCCCGCGAGCAGTACTTC. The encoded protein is CASSPPGGLSREQYF.